This record covers a single TCR beta chain. Its antigen is still unknown. The V gene's germline CDR1 is MNHEY and CDR2 SVGAGI. Trimming cost V 5 bases and J 3 bases, with 14 bases left between them. This CDR3 has 14 residues. The record originates from a study of T cell repertoires in cytomegalovirus infection. The wider study: Through public TCR beta signatures, both CMV infection and matching HLA type were indicated. General study points: Summed frequency of shared TCR beta families picked out CMV carriers who also had the relevant HLA. HLA-C-restricted TCR beta clonotypes specific for CMV led the ex vivo response.

TCRdb reprocessed the reads via MiXCR and lists one record per CDR3 protein. There are about 360,000 distinct CDR3 sequences in the sample; 15% to 20% occur only once, and approximately 8% lies in the top ten. Sequenced sample: PBMCs. The receptor was derived from a human donor in good health (CMV status not recorded). Some clones in this sample may be carry-over from other donors' samples. The chain joins TRBV6-5 to TRBJ2-7; D unresolved. The CDR3 DNA sequence: TGTGCCAGCAGTATATTGGCAGGTCTCTACGAGCAGTACTTC. Translated: CASSILAGLYEQYF.